This T cell receptor (beta chain) was captured in a study of technical replicates of blood from a handful of donors (dated by TCRdb to the late 2010s). In regard to this clone: The clone's antigen remains unknown. Base qualities are not recorded, but no much larger clone differs from it by a single base.

The CDR3 sequence holds 13 residues, the cysteine and phenylalanine included. Kept here is only the CDR3 DNA, which spans 39 bases and is read in frame from base 1. Via the germline V gene (reference sequence), CDR1 is LNHNV and CDR2 YYDKDF. V loses 0 bases of germline sequence and J loses 5 bases, and the interval between the two ends is 8 bases. The library was built by means of the immunoSEQ multiplex PCR assay. Entries here come from immuneACCESS through TCRdb and include only in-frame sequences with V and J called. Some clones fail to appear in such tables; in the studies checked, an unresolved V gene covers under half of the shortfall, and the cause of the remainder is unknown. Recorded for this sample are roughly 90,000 clones; roughly 94% of them occurred a single time. The ten largest clonotypes hold approximately 0.24% of the sample.

The receptor was isolated from a human donor in good health. The chain joins TRBV15 to TRBJ2-7; TRBD2 is a possible D gene, resting on 5 matching bases. Sequencing was done on a sample of T cells isolated from PBMCs. CDR3 region: CATSRDKRDEQYF. The DNA reads TGTGCCACCAGCAGAGATAAGAGGGACGAGCAGTACTTC. Reference TRBV15 and TRBJ2-7 genes cover what lies past the CDR3, so the full variable domain is DAMVIQNPRYQVTQFGKPVTLSCSQTLNHNVMYWYQQKSSQAPKLLFHYYDKDFNNEADTPDNFQSRRPNTSFCFLDIRSPGLGDTAMYLCATSRDKRDEQYFGPGTRLTVT.